This is a list of T cell receptor beta chains from one sample in a study of blood T cell repertoires in COVID-19. Clones were read by immunoSEQ multiplex PCR, and TCRdb kept only the in-frame ones, dropping some. Of roughly 400,000 clones detected, around 87% appear once; the ten largest clones hold about 2.5%. Sequencing used peripheral blood. The origin of the receptors is a woman aged 60 to 75 with COVID-19, enrolled during active disease. CDR3s include the opening cysteine and the closing phenylalanine or tryptophan. D genes are given only for firm matches. A clone size is listed for some rows: how often the clone was seen (once, few, many), or a class if it is expanded.

>TRBV5-1|NA|NA|TRBJ1-4
CASSLTATNEKLFF
TGCGCCAGCAGCCTGACAGCAACTAATGAAAAACTGTTTTTT
>TRBV7-8|NA|NA|TRBJ2-7
CASSPGLAPTYEQYF
TGTGCCAGCAGCCCGGGACTGGCTCCCACCTACGAGCAGTACTTC
>TRBV6-5|NA|NA|TRBJ1-1
CASSYPTGEAFF
TGTGCCAGCAGTTACCCGACAGGAGAGGCTTTCTTT
>TRBV2|TRBD2|NA|TRBJ2-5
CASSEGLIQETQYF
TGTGCCAGCAGTGAGGGACTAATACAAGAGACCCAGTACTTC
>TRBV27|TRBD1|NA|TRBJ1-3
CASSQGRTGYSSGNTIYF
TGTGCCAGCAGTCAAGGGCGGACAGGGTATTCATCGGGAAACACCATATATTTT
>TRBV6-5|NA|once|TRBJ2-7
CASSSDATAYEQYF
TGTGCCAGCAGTTCCGACGCGACAGCCTACGAGCAGTACTTC
>TRBV5-6|NA|NA|TRBJ2-1
CASSLEATHGQFF
TGTGCCAGCAGCTTAGAGGCCACTCATGGGCAGTTCTTC
>TRBV19|NA|NA|TRBJ2-5
CASSIGGQDQETQYF
TGTGCCAGTAGTATCGGCGGGCAGGACCAAGAGACCCAGTACTTC
>TRBV7-2|NA|NA|TRBJ1-3
CASSSRRTEATIYF
TGTGCCAGCAGCTCTCGACGGACTGAGGCCACCATATATTTT
>TRBV18|TRBD2|NA|TRBJ2-2
CASSPNLAGENTGELFF
TGTGCCAGCTCCCCCAACCTAGCGGGGGAGAACACCGGGGAGCTGTTTTTT
>TRBV29-1|TRBD2|NA|TRBJ2-5
CSVEDVAGETQETQYF
TGCAGCGTTGAAGACGTAGCGGGAGAGACTCAAGAGACCCAGTACTTC
>TRBV21-1|NA|NA|TRBJ1-4
CASRAGSTNEKLFF
TGTGCCAGCAGAGCAGGGTCAACTAATGAAAAACTGTTTTTT
>TRBV12-5|NA|NA|TRBJ1-1
CASGAGTSGPEAFF
TGTGCTAGTGGTGCCGGGACATCGGGCCCGGAAGCTTTCTTT
>TRBV6-5|NA|NA|TRBJ1-4
CASSYSKGRGEEKLFF
TGTGCCAGCAGTTACTCGAAGGGCAGGGGAGAGGAAAAACTGTTTTTT
>TRBV5-1|TRBD1|NA|TRBJ1-3
CASSSSPGQQYSGNTIYF
TGCGCCAGCAGCTCTTCGCCGGGACAGCAATACTCTGGAAACACCATATATTTT
>TRBV5-4|TRBD1|NA|TRBJ1-1
CASSPYGQVSNTEAFF
TGTGCCAGCAGCCCATACGGACAGGTTTCGAACACTGAAGCTTTCTTT
>TRBV6-2/TRBV6-3|TRBD2|NA|TRBJ2-5
CASSTGLAGFQETQYF
TGTGCCAGCAGTACCGGACTAGCGGGGTTCCAAGAGACCCAGTACTTC
>TRBV4-2|TRBD2|few|TRBJ2-1
CASSQDRGGHNEQFF
TGTGCCAGCAGCCAAGACCGGGGGGGCCACAATGAGCAGTTCTTC
>TRBV18|TRBD1|NA|TRBJ1-2
CASSPYPQGANYGYTF
TGTGCCAGCTCACCCTACCCACAGGGGGCTAACTATGGCTACACCTTC